Shown below are 20 T cell receptor beta chains from a single sample sequenced in a study of identical twins. TCRdb processed the 5' RACE reads anew with MiXCR; each CDR3 protein has one entry. The repertoire holds around 1.7 million distinct CDR3 sequences, with about 31% as singletons. The specimen sequenced was cord blood. The receptors derive from a newborn girl in good health.

The rearrangement links TRBV9 to TRBJ2-7, with D perhaps matching TRBD2 (6 bases). The CDR3 has 15 amino acids. Trimming took 2 bases from V and 0 from J, leaving 12 bases between them. Germline V gene data show CDR1 as SGDLS and CDR2 as YYNGEE. The CDR3: CASSVSSSGSYEQYF. CDR3 DNA sequence: TGTGCCAGCAGCGTTTCAAGTAGCGGCTCCTACGAGCAGTACTTC.

V gene TRBV5-6 combines with J gene TRBJ2-1; D may be TRBD1 or TRBD2 (6 bases each). The V and J ends lost 4 bases and 9 bases respectively, with 17 bases between them. The CDR3 contains 14 residues. CDR1 SGHDT and CDR2 YYEEEE come from the germline V gene. CDR3: CASSLPHGGSEQFF. The CDR3 DNA is TGTGCCAGCAGCCTCCCCCACGGGGGCAGTGAGCAGTTCTTC.

This clonotype was seen a few times. The rearrangement joins TRBV5-1 to TRBJ2-3; TRBD2 matches at 7 bases. In germline, CDR1 is SGHRS, CDR2 YFSETQ. V was pared by 4 bases and J by 5 bases, with 10 bases of the junction left unmatched. The CDR3 has 15 residues. The CDR3 loop reads CASSHQGGREDTQYF. The CDR3 bases are TGCGCCAGCAGCCATCAAGGCGGGAGAGAAGATACGCAGTATTTT.

This clonotype was observed a few times. The rearrangement links TRBV7-9 to TRBJ1-5; D possibly corresponds to TRBD1 (5 bases). This CDR3 is built from 17 residues. CDR1 and CDR2 (germline): SEHNR, FQNEAQ (reference sequence). V was shortened by 6 bases and J by 0 bases, with 18 bases between the two germline ends. CDR3 sequence reads: CASRSNKTEFSNQPQHF. The CDR3 DNA follows: TGTGCCAGCAGAAGCAATAAGACAGAGTTTAGCAATCAGCCCCAGCATTTT.

In its sample, this clonotype was seen a few times. V gene TRBV29-1 combines with J gene TRBJ2-2; 9 bases are a match to TRBD2. Trimming cost V 6 bases and J 3 bases; bases outside gene matches: 5. CDR1 is SQVTM, CDR2 ANQGSEA, per germline. The CDR3 runs to 14 residues. Written as DNA, the CDR3 is TGCAGCGTCGGTAGCGGGAGTGACACCGGGGAGCTGTTTTTT. This translates into CSVGSGSDTGELFF.

The CDR3 DNA is TGTGCCAGCAGTTACCTAGCGGGAGTGAAGGTCGGGGAGCTGTTTTTT. It yields the protein CASSYLAGVKVGELFF. This chain uses TRBV6-2 or TRBV6-3 with TRBJ2-2; 10 nucleotides agree with TRBD2. The germline gives CDR1 MNHEY, CDR2 SVGEGT. The J segment lost 7 bases and the V segment lost 2 bases, leaving 7 bases of the junction unmatched. This CDR3 region has 16 residues.

CDR3 bases: TGCAGTGCTAGTAAGGTCGGTAGCCGACCTTACAATGAGCAGTTCTTC. It specifies CSASKVGSRPYNEQFF. The chain has TRBV20-1 and TRBJ2-1; D remains ambiguous. The length of the CDR3 is 16 residues. Between the trimmed V and J ends, which lost 3 bases and 4 bases, there was a span of 19 bases. In germline, CDR1 is DFQATT, CDR2 SNEGSKA (reference sequence).

This clonotype was seen ten or more times. This chain's CDR3 is CSARDRDNSPLHF. The CDR3 DNA follows: TGCAGTGCTAGGGACAGGGATAATTCACCCCTCCACTTT. This chain uses TRBV20-1 with TRBJ1-6; 8 nucleotides line up with TRBD1. CDR1 and CDR2 (germline): DFQATT, SNEGSKA (reference sequence). V was clipped by 3 bases and J by 5 bases; unmatched bases: 0. The CDR3 totals 13 residues.

CDR3 in amino acids: CASSLPHRGPSYEQYF. CDR3 DNA: TGTGCCAGCAGTTTACCCCACAGGGGCCCTTCCTACGAGCAGTACTTC. The chain has TRBV28 and TRBJ2-7; the match to TRBD1 covers 7 bases. The trim removed 2 bases at V and 1 base at J, leaving 8 bases unmatched. This CDR3 is built from 16 residues. CDR1 is MDHEN, CDR2 SYDVKM, per germline.

This sequence joins TRBV7-9 and TRBJ2-1; 8 bases line up with TRBD1. J gave up 7 bases and V 3 bases, and 14 bases lay outside the gene matches. There are 17 residues in the CDR3. Germline values: CDR1 SEHNR, CDR2 FQNEAQ (reference sequence). CDR3 region: CASSFSFGQGTRNEQFF. The CDR3, as DNA: TGTGCCAGCAGCTTTTCTTTCGGACAGGGAACAAGGAATGAGCAGTTCTTC.

J is TRBJ2-1 and V is TRBV29-1; D is tentatively TRBD1 or TRBD2 (6 bases each). TRBJ2-7 matches the DNA end more closely, so the J call is doubtful. Germline CDR1 and CDR2: SQVTM and ANQGSEA. The CDR3 covers 14 residues. The CDR3 DNA is TGCAGCGTTGATCGGGGGCGGACTTACAATGAGCAGTACTTC. Encoded protein: CSVDRGRTYNEQYF.

The V and J genes are TRBV5-1 and TRBJ2-6; 9 nucleotides agree with TRBD1. V lost 4 bases to trimming and J lost 1 base; unmatched junction nucleotides: 9. The germline gives CDR1 SGHRS, CDR2 YFSETQ. This CDR3 is built from 18 residues. In nucleotides, the CDR3 is TGCGCCAGCAGCGAATCCCGGGACAGGGCATCTGGGGCCAACGTCCTGACTTTC. Translated: CASSESRDRASGANVLTF.

Here the CDR3 DNA reads TGTGCCAGCAGCCCGATGGTACAACGAAGGGCAGATACGCAGTATTTT. It specifies CASSPMVQRRADTQYF. This chain links TRBV14 with TRBJ2-3; D unclear. The ends were cut back, 4 bases at V and 4 bases at J, with 18 bases in the middle. Looked up from germline, CDR1 is SGHDN and CDR2 is FVKESK. The CDR3 is made up of 16 amino acids. The complete variable domain, with remaining parts taken from reference TRBV14 and TRBJ2-3, reads EAGVTQFPSHSVIEKGQTVTLRCDPISGHDNLYWYRRVMGKEIKFLLHFVKESKQDESGMPNNRFLAERTGGTYSTLKVQPAELEDSGVYFCASSPMVQRRADTQYFGPGTRLTVL.

J is TRBJ2-2 and V is TRBV27, with a tentative D call TRBD1 (6 bases). Germline-derived CDR1 and CDR2 are MNHEY and SMNVEV (reference sequence). Trimming cost V 2 bases and J 7 bases, with 8 bases left between them. This CDR3 is 13 amino acids long. The CDR3 DNA follows: TGTGCCAGCAGTTTACGGGACATCGGGGAGCTGTTTTTT. Translated, it gives CASSLRDIGELFF.

This clonotype was seen at least ten times. The V gene is TRBV10-3, the J gene TRBJ2-5; TRBD1 might be the D (6 bases). The CDR3 covers 15 residues. Germline values: CDR1 ENHRY, CDR2 SYGVKD. V lost 6 bases and J 1 base, leaving 15 bases between the germline ends. This CDR3 is CAIRPGDLIQETQYF. Here the CDR3 DNA reads TGTGCCATCAGACCAGGGGATTTGATCCAAGAGACCCAGTACTTC.

In its sample, this clonotype was seen many times. The V call is TRBV4-2, the J call TRBJ2-7; 10 bases are shared with TRBD2. CDR1 and CDR2 (germline): LGHNA, YNFKEQ. V lost 1 base to trimming and J lost 4 bases; unmatched junction nucleotides: 4. The CDR3 is 15 residues long. The CDR3 bases are TGTGCCAGCAGCCAAGCCGGGACTAGCGTATACGAGCAGTACTTC. Residues: CASSQAGTSVYEQYF.

The J gene is TRBJ2-5, the V gene TRBV20-1; the D gene is possibly TRBD2 (5 bases). The CDR3 is made up of 14 amino acids. Trimming left V 0 bases short and J 5 bases short, with 13 bases between. Germline V lookup: CDR1 DFQATT, CDR2 SNEGSKA (reference sequence). In DNA form, the CDR3 reads TGCAGTGCTAGAGAGGTCAGCGGAGTGGAGACCCAGTACTTC. This encodes CSAREVSGVETQYF.

This clonotype showed up just a few times. The chain has TRBV30 and TRBJ2-4; D is perhaps TRBD2 (5 bases). The DNA end favors TRBJ2-5, so the J call may be wrong. This CDR3 comprises 15 residues. Germline V gives CDR1 GTSNPN, CDR2 SVGIG (reference sequence). As DNA, the CDR3 is TGTGCCTGGAGTGTACAGAGCGGAGTATTTGAGACCCAGTACTTC. This codes for CAWSVQSGVFETQYF.

This clonotype turned up a few times. The rearrangement uses TRBV29-1 and TRBJ2-6, with D possibly being TRBD1 (6 bases). Germline CDR1 reads SQVTM; CDR2 reads ANQGSEA. V was trimmed by 5 bases and J by 0 bases, leaving 20 bases between them. CDR3 length: 18 amino acids. The CDR3 is CSVIPKTGSLSGANVLTF. In DNA form, the CDR3 reads TGCAGCGTTATTCCGAAGACAGGTAGCCTCTCTGGGGCCAACGTCCTGACTTTC.

The rearrangement uses TRBV29-1 and TRBJ1-1; D gene ambiguous. CDR3 length equals 14 residues. From germline, CDR1 is SQVTM and CDR2 ANQGSEA. The CDR3 DNA sequence: TGCAGGATCAAGCAGTCCCATAGAGACACTGAAGCTTTCTTT. This codes for CRIKQSHRDTEAFF.